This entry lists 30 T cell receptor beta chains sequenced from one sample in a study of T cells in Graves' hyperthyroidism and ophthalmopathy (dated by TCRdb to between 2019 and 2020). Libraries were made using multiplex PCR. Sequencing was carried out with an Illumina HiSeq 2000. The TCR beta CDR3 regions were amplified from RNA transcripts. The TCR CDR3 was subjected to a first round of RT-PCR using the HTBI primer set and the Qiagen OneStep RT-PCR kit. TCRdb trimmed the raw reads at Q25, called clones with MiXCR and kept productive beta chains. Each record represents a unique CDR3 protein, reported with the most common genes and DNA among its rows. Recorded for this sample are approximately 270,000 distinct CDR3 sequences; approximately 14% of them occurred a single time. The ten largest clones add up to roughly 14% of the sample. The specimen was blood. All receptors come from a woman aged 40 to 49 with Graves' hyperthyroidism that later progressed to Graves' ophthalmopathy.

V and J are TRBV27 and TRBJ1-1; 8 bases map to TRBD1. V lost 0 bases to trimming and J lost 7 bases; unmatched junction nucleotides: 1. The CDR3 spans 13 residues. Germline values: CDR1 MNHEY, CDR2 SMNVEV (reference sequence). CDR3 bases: TGTGCCAGCAGTTTATCGGGACAGGTTGAAGCTTTCTTT. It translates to CASSLSGQVEAFF.

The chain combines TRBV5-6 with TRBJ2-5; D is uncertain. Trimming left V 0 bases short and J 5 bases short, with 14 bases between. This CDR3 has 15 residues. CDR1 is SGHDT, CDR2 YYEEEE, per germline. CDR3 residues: CASSLVPRVGETQYF. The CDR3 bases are TGTGCCAGCAGCTTGGTGCCCCGGGTCGGGGAGACCCAGTACTTC.

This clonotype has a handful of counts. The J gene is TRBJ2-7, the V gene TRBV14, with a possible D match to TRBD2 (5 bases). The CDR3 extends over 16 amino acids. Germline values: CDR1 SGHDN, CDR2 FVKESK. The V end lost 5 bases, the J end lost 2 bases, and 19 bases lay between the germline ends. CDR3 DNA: TGTGCCAGCAGCAAGCCGGGCTTCGGGATCCCCTACGAGCAGTACTTC. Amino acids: CASSKPGFGIPYEQYF.

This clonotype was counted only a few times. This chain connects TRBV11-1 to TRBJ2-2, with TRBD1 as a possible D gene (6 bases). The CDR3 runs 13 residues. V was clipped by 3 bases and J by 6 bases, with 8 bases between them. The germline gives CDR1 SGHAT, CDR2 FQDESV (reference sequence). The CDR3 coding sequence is TGTGCCAGCAGCTTGGGGGCCGCCGGGGAGCTGTTTTTT. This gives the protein CASSLGAAGELFF.

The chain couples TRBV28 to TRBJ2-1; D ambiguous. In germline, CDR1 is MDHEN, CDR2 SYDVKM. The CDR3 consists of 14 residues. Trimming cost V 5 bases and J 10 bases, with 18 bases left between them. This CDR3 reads CASSIPGGSVEQFF. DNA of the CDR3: TGTGCCAGCAGTATCCCGGGCGGAAGCGTAGAGCAGTTCTTC.

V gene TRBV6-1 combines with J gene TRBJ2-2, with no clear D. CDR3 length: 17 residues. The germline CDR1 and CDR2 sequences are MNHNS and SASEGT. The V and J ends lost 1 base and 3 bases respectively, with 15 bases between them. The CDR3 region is CASSEDGSSIYTGELFF. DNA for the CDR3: TGTGCCAGCAGTGAAGACGGTAGCAGTATTTACACCGGGGAGCTGTTTTTT.

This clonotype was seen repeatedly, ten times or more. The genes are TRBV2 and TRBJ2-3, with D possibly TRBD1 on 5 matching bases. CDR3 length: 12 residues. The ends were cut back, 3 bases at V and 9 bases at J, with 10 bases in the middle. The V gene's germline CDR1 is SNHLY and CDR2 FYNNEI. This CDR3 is CASSDNRPTQYF. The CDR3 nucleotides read TGTGCCAGCAGTGATAACAGGCCCACGCAGTATTTT.

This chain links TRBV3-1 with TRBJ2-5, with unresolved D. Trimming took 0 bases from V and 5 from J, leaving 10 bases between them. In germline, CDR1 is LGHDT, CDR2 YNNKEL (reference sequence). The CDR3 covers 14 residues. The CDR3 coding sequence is TGTGCCAGCAGCCAAGATCCTGCGATCGAGACCCAGTACTTC. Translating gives CASSQDPAIETQYF.

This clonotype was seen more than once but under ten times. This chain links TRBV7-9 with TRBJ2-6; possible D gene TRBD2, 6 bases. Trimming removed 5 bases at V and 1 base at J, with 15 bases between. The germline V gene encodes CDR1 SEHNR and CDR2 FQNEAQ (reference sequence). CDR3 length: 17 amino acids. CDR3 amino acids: CASSLTHGGSGANVLTF. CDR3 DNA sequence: TGTGCCAGCAGCCTAACTCACGGGGGTTCTGGGGCCAACGTCCTGACTTTC.

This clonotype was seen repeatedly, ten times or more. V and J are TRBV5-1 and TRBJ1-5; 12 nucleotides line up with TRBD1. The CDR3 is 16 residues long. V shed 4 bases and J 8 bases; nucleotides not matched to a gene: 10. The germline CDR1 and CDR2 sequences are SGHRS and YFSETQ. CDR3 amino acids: CASSPAGTGGGKPQHF. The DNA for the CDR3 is TGCGCCAGCAGCCCGGCCGGGACAGGGGGCGGAAAGCCCCAGCATTTT.

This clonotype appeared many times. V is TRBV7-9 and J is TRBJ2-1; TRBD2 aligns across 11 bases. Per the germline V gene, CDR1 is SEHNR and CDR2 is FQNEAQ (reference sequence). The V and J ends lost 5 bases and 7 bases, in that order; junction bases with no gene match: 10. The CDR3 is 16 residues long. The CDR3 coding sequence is TGTGCCAGCAGCCCTCCCTTAGCGGGAGGGAAAAATGAGCAGTTCTTC. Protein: CASSPPLAGGKNEQFF.

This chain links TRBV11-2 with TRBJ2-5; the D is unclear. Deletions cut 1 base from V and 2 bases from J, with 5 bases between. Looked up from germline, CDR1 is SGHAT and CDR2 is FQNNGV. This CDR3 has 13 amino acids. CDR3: CASSLAVQETQYF. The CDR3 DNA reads TGTGCCAGCAGCTTAGCAGTGCAAGAGACCCAGTACTTC.

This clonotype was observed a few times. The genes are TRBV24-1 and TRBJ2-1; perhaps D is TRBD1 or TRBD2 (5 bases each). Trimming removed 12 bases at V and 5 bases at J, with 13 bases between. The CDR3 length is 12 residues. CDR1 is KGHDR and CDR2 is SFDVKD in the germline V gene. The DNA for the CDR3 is TGTGCCGTTCGGGGCCTTAACAATGAGCAGTTCTTC. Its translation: CAVRGLNNEQFF.

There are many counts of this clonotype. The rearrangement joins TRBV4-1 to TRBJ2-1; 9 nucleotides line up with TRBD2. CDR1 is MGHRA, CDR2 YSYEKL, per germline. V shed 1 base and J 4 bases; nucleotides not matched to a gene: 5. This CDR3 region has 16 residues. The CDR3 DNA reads TGCGCCAGCAGCCAAGTATCGACTAGCGGATACAATGAGCAGTTCTTC. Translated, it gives CASSQVSTSGYNEQFF.

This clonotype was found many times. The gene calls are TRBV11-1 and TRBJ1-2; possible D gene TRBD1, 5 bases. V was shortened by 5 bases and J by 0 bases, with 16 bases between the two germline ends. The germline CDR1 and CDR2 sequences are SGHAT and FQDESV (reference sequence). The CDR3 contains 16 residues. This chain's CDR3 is CASSTQGRTTNYGYTF. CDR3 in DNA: TGTGCCAGCAGCACCCAGGGACGGACGACTAACTATGGCTACACCTTC.

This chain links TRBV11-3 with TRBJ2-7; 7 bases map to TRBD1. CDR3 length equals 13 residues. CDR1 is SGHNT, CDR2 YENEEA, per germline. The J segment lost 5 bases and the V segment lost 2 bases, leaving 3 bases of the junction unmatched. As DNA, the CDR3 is TGTGCCAGCAGCTTAAGACAGGGAAACGAGCAGTACTTC. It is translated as CASSLRQGNEQYF.

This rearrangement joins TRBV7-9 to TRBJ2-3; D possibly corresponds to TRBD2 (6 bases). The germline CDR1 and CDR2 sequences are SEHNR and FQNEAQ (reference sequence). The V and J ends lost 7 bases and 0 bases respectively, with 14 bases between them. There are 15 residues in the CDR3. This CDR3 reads CASTPWAGSTDTQYF. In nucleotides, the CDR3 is TGTGCCAGCACCCCGTGGGCGGGAAGCACAGATACGCAGTATTTT.

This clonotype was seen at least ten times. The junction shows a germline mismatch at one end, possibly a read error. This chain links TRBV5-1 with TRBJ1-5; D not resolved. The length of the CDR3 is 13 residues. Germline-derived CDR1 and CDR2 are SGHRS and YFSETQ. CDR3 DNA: TGCGCCAGCAGCTTGGGGCAAAATCGGCCCCAGCATTTT. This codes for CASSLGQNRPQHF.

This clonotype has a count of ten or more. The CDR3 bases are TGTGCCAGCAGCCAAGATAGGGGACTAGCGGGAAGCCTCTTTGGAGAGACCCAGTACTTC. The encoded protein is CASSQDRGLAGSLFGETQYF. The gene calls are TRBV14 and TRBJ2-5; 13 bases are a match to TRBD2. The length of the CDR3 is 20 residues. The V gene's germline CDR1 is SGHDN and CDR2 FVKESK. J lost 4 bases, V lost 0 bases, and 14 bases had no gene match. Looking up the rest from reference TRBV14 and TRBJ2-5 gives the full variable domain: EAGVTQFPSHSVIEKGQTVTLRCDPISGHDNLYWYRRVMGKEIKFLLHFVKESKQDESGMPNNRFLAERTGGTYSTLKVQPAELEDSGVYFCASSQDRGLAGSLFGETQYFGPGTRLLVL.

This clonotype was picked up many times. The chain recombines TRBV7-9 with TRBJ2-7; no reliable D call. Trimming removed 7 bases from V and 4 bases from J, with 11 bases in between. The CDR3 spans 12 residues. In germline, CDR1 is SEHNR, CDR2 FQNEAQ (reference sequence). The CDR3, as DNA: TGTGCCAGCACCGGACCTGAGTACGAGCAGTACTTC. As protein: CASTGPEYEQYF.

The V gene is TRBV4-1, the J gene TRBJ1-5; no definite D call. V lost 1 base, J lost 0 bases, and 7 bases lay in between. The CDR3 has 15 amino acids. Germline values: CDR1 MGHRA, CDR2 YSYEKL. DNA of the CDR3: TGCGCCAGCAGCCAAGTCGCCTATAGCAATCAGCCCCAGCATTTT. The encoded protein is CASSQVAYSNQPQHF.

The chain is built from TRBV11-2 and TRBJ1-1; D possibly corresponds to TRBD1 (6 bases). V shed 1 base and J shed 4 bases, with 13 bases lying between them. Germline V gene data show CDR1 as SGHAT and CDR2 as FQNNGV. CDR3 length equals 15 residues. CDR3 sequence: CASSLVGAWGTEAFF. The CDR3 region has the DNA TGTGCCAGCAGCTTAGTGGGGGCATGGGGCACTGAAGCTTTCTTT.

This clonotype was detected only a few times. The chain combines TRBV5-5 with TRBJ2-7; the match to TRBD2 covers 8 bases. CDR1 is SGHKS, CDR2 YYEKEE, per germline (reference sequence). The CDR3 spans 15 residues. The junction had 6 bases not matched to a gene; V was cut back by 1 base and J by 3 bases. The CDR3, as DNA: TGTGCCAGCAGCTTGTCCCCTAGCGGGTTCTACGAGCAGTACTTC. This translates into CASSLSPSGFYEQYF. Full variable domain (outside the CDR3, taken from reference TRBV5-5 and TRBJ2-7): DAGVTQSPTHLIKTRGQQVTLRCSPISGHKSVSWYQQVLGQGPQFIFQYYEKEERGRGNFPDRFSARQFPNYSSELNVNALLLGDSALYLCASSLSPSGFYEQYFGPGTRLTVT.

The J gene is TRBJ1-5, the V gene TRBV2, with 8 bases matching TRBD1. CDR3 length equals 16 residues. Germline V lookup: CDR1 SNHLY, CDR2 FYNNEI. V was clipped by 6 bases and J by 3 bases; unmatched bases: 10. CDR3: CASRRPGTGNNQPQHF. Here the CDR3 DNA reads TGTGCCAGCAGACGGCCCGGGACAGGAAACAATCAGCCCCAGCATTTT.

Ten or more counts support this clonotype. The CDR3 nucleotides read TGCGCCAGCAGCTTGGTAGGGGGTGGTCTTCGTGATGAGCAGTTCTTC. Translated, it gives CASSLVGGGLRDEQFF. V and J are TRBV5-1 and TRBJ2-1; TRBD1 is a possible D gene (6 bases). Trimming removed 0 bases at V and 8 bases at J, with 18 bases between. In germline, CDR1 is SGHRS, CDR2 YFSETQ. The CDR3 runs 16 residues.

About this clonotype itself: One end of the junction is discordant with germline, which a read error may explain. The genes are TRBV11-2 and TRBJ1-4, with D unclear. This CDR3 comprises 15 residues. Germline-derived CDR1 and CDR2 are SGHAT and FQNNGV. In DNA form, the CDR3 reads TGTGCCTGCAGCTTAGATCCCACCGTAAATGAAAAACTGTTTTTT. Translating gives CACSLDPTVNEKLFF.

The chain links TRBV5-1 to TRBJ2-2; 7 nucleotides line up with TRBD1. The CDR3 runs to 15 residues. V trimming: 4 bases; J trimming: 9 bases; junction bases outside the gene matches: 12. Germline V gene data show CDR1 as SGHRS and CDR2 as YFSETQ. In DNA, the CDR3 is TGCGCCAGCAGCAGGACGGGACAGAACAGCCGGGAGCTGTTTTTT. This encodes CASSRTGQNSRELFF. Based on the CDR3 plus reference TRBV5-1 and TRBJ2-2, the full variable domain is KAGVTQTPRYLIKTRGQQVTLSCSPISGHRSVSWYQQTPGQGLQFLFEYFSETQRNKGNFPGRFSGRQFSNSRSEMNVSTLELGDSALYLCASSRTGQNSRELFFGEGSRLTVL.

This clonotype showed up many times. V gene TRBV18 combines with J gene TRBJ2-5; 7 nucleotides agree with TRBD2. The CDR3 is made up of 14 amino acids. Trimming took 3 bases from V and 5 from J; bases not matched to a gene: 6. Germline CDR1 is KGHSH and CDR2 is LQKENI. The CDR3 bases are TGTGCCAGCTCACCTGGCGCGGGAGAGGAGACCCAGTACTTC. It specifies CASSPGAGEETQYF.

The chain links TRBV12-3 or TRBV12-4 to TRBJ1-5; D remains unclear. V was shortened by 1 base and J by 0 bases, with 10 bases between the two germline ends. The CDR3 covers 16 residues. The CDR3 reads CASSLGPPDSNQPQHF. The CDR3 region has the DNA TGTGCCAGCAGTTTAGGGCCACCGGATAGCAATCAGCCCCAGCATTTT.

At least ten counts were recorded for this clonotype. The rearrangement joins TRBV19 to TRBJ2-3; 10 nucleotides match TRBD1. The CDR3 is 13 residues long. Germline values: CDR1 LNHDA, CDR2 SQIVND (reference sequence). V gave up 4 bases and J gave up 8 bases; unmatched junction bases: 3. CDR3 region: CASSRDRGGTQYF. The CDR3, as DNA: TGTGCCAGTAGTAGGGACAGGGGAGGTACGCAGTATTTT.